This TCR beta chain was identified during a study of control samples from healthy donors and cancer patients. The method was immunoSEQ multiplex PCR; TCRdb's version includes in-frame clones alone and lacks a portion of them. The table has 100,000 to 150,000 clones, approximately 92% seen once. The CDR3 consists of 14 residues. V shed 1 base and J shed 5 bases, with 12 bases lying between them. Germline V gene data show CDR1 as SGDLS and CDR2 as YYNGEE. As for this clone: This specimen includes other DNA sequences encoding the same CDR3.

Source material: blood. The clonotype was recovered from a young man in good health. This chain links TRBV9 with TRBJ1-1, with a possible D match to TRBD1 (6 bases). CDR3 loop: CASSVTGRGTEAFF. The CDR3 region has the DNA TGTGCCAGCAGCGTAACAGGGAGAGGAACTGAAGCTTTCTTT.